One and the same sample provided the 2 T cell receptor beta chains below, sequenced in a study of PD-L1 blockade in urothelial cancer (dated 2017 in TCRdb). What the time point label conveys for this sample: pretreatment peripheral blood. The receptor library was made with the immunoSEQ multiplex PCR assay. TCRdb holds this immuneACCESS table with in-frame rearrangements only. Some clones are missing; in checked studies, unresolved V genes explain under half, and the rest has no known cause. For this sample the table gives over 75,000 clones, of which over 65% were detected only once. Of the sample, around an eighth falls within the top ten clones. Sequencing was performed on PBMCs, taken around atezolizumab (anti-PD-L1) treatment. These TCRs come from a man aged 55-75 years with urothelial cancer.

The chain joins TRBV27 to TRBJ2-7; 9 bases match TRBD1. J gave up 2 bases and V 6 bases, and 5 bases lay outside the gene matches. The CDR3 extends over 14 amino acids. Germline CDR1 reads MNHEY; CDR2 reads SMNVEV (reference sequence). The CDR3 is CASSTDRGTYEQYF. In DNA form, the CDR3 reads TGTGCCAGCAGCACCGACAGGGGGACCTACGAGCAGTACTTC.

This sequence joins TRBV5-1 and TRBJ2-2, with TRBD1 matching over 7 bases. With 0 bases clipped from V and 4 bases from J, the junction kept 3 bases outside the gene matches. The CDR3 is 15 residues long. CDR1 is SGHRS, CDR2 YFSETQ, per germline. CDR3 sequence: CASSLGQGGTGELFF. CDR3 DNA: TGCGCCAGCAGCTTGGGACAGGGCGGCACCGGGGAGCTGTTTTTT.